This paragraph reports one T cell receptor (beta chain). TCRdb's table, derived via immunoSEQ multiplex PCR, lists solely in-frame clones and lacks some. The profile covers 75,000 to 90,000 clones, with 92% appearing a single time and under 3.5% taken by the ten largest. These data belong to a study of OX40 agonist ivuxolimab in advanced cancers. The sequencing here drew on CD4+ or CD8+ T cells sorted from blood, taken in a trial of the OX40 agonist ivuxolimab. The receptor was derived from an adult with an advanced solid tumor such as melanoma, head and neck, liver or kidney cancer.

CDR3 loop: CASSYYGQAIYGYTF. CDR3 bases: TGTGCCAGCAGTTACTACGGACAGGCGATTTATGGCTACACCTTC. The chain recombines TRBV6-5 with TRBJ1-2; TRBD1 aligns across 7 bases. This CDR3 region has 15 residues. J gave up 5 bases and V 1 base, and 7 bases lay outside the gene matches. Looked up from germline, CDR1 is MNHEY and CDR2 is SVGAGI.